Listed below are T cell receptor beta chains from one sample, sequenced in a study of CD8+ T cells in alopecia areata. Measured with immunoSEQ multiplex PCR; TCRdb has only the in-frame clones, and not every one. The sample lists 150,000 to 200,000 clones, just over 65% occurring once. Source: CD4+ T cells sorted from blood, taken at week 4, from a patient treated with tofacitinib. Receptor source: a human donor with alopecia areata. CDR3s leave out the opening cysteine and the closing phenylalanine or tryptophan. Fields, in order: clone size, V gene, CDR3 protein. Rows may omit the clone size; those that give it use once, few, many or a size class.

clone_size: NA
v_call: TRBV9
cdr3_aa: ASSDPGLASEQF

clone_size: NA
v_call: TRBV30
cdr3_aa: AWSDRAGAF

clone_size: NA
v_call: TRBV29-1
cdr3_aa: SVERGYGTENYGYT

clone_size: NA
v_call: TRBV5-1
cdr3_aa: ASSSDRRASTDTQY

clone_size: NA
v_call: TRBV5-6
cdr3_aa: ASSLLLGETQY

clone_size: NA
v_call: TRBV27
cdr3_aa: ASSLSGGQGGNEQF

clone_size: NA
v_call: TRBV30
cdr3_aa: AWSVILGEQF

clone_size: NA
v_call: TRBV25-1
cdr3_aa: ASSSGTFNEQY

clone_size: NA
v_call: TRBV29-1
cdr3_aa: SVVQGPVAQY

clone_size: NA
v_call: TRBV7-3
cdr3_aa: ASSSLELTGNNQPQH

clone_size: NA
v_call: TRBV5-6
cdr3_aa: ASSPGPDYGYT

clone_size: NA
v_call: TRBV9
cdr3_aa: ASSKTPGKNQPQH

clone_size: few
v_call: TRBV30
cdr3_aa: AWSVGLGSDTQY

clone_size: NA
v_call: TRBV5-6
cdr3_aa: ASSPTLRGAYNEQF

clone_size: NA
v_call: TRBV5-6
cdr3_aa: ASSLADEQF

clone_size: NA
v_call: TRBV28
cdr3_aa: ATSGAWWNSPLH

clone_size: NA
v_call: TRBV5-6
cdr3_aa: ASSAGSLQF

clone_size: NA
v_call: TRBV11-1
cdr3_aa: ASSQDRNTEAF

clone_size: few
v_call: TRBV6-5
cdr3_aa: ASSYPTDTQY

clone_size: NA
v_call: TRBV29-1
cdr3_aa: SANRGGETQY

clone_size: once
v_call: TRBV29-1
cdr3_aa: SVHRGTEAF

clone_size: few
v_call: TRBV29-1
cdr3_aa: SVVAREQY

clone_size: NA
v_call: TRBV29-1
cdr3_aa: SAGGSGAEQY

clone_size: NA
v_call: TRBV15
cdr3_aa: ATSRGGGAGRSKNIQY

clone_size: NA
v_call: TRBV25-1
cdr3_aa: ASSRGETDTQY

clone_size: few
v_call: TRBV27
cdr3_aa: ASSLSGARYGYT

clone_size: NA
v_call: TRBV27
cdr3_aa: ASRTPGADPPYEQY

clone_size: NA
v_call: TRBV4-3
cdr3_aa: ASSQEAGGYT

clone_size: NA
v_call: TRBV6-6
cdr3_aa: AISPLPADTQY

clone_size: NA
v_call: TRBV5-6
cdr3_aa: ASSEWADTQY

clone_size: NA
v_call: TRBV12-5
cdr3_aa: ASGLALLPGIRPEAF

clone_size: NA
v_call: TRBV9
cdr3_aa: ASSRDSYNSPLH

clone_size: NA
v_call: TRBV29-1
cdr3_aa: SVEGRAAVNTEAF

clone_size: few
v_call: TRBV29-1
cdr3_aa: SVVLQYGYT

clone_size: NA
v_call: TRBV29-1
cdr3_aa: SVERGAETQY

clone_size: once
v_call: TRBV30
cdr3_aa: AWTTGGSGGYT

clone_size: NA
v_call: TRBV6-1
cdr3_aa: ASSEQRRLYQETQY

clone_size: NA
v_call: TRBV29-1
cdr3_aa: SVDRGSDQY

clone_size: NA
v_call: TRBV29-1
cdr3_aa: SVTNRASDTQY

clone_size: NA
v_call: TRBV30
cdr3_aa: AWSVRSSTDSGNTIY

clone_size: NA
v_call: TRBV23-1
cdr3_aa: ASSQWGQGKGSPLH

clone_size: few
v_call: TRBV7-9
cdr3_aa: ASSSDRRDSPLH

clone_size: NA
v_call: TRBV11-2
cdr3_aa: ASSSGGGRMRTEAF

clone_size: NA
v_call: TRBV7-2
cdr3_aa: ASSFTSGASSYNEQF

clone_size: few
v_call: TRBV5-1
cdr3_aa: ASSLRQELGYT